This TCR beta chain was recorded in a study of shared clonotypes between healthy human individuals. Study outcomes and limitations: Against clonotypes common to all four donors, non-shared ones had lower generation probabilities. Several donors showed sharing of around 5% of naive CD4 clonotypes. Larger richness was generally estimated for naive than memory subsets.

Assay runs were performed at deep level. TCRdb's copy holds only in-frame clones and misses some; the assay was immunoSEQ multiplex PCR. The sample lists approximately 2.5 million clones; 85% to 95% were seen once. To note about this clone: Its antigen is as yet unknown.

Trimming at V came to 5 bases and at J to 1 base, leaving 14 bases not matched to a gene. The length of the CDR3 is 18 residues. CDR1 is SGHNT and CDR2 is YENEEA in the germline V gene. The chain is built from TRBV11-3 and TRBJ1-3; 7 nucleotides align to TRBD1. The clonotype comes from a man aged 18 to 29 in good health. Sequenced input: naive CD4+ T cells sorted from blood. Subset in this sample: CD45RA+ positively selected. DNA of the CDR3: TGTGCCAGCAGCGAAGTACAGGGGCCCCTTGGGTCTGGAAACACCATATATTTT. Encoded protein: CASSEVQGPLGSGNTIYF. Full variable domain (rest looked up from reference TRBV11-3 and TRBJ1-3): EAGVVQSPRYKIIEKKQPVAFWCNPISGHNTLYWYLQNLGQGPELLIRYENEEAVDDSQLPKDRFSAERLKGVDSTLKIQPAELGDSAVYLCASSEVQGPLGSGNTIYFGEGSWLTVV.